The rows below give T cell receptor beta chains drawn from one sample of a study of blood T cell repertoires in COVID-19. The assay was immunoSEQ multiplex PCR, and TCRdb's table has in-frame clones only and misses some. The table lists roughly 87,000 clones, roughly 75% of them singletons. The sample taken for sequencing was peripheral blood. Receptors originate from a woman between 45 and 60 years old with acute or convalescent COVID-19. Each CDR3 is given with its conserved first and last residue. A D gene is named only where the DNA matches it firmly. Clone size is shown for a subset of rows, as once, few, many or a class of expanded clone.

V,D,size,J,CDR3
TRBV5-1,TRBD1,-,TRBJ1-1,CASRFGQGNTEAFF
TRBV2,TRBD1,-,TRBJ2-7,CASSGDRAYEQYF
TRBV2,-,-,TRBJ1-2,CASSPGRGPGYTF
TRBV28,TRBD1,few,TRBJ1-6,CASTGGWYNSPLHF
TRBV21-1,-,-,TRBJ1-3,CASSKVREVCSGNTIYF
TRBV19,-,once,TRBJ1-5,CASSPRRLSDGNQPQHF
TRBV27,-,-,TRBJ1-1,CASSLSPQGGRTEAFF
TRBV6-5,-,-,TRBJ1-1,CASSHRLGTEAFF
TRBV9,-,-,TRBJ2-3,CASSVAQTDTQYF
TRBV2,-,-,TRBJ1-6,CASSEASRRGSPLHF
TRBV5-1,TRBD2,-,TRBJ2-2,CASSRGGANTGELFF
TRBV25-1,TRBD1,-,TRBJ1-5,CASSVPGTDQPQHF
TRBV7-9,TRBD1,-,TRBJ1-6,CASSHDRGGSPLHF
TRBV18,TRBD2,-,TRBJ2-7,CASSLRGDPYEQYF
TRBV29-1,-,-,TRBJ1-2,CSVADIYGYTF
TRBV28,-,-,TRBJ1-2,CASSLPDRTLYGYTF
TRBV5-6,TRBD1,-,TRBJ1-4,CASNSGGLGEKLFF
TRBV6-5,-,-,TRBJ2-1,CASSGGYEQFF
TRBV19,TRBD1,-,TRBJ2-7,CASSTTGERGEQYF
TRBV6-5,-,-,TRBJ1-5,CASKHSNQPQHF
TRBV7-2,TRBD1,-,TRBJ2-1,CASNPGDRGRPYNEQFF
TRBV15,TRBD1,-,TRBJ2-1,CATSFGTGSYNEQFF